The 26 T cell receptor beta chains below all came from one sample that was sequenced in a study of T cell responses to AZD1222 COVID-19 vaccine. Clones were sequenced by immunoSEQ multiplex PCR, and TCRdb holds only the in-frame ones, with some missing. The repertoire holds some 180,000 clones, with over 80% as singletons. Material: peripheral blood, obtained on day 0 of AZD1222 vaccination. Source of these receptors: an adult in good health.

The rearrangement joins TRBV6-5 to TRBJ2-1; 9 bases fit TRBD2. The CDR3 contains 16 residues. Germline V gene sequence: CDR1 MNHEY, CDR2 SVGAGI. J gave up 1 base and V 2 bases, and 3 bases lay outside the gene matches. The CDR3 DNA is TGTGCCAGCAGTTACGCGGGGGGGACTTCCTACAATGAGCAGTTCTTC. Its protein product is CASSYAGGTSYNEQFF.

The CDR3 is CASSQTGGRREQFF. The CDR3 DNA is TGTGCCAGCAGCCAGACCGGGGGGCGCCGTGAGCAGTTCTTC. The chain carries TRBV3-1 (or the pseudogene TRBV3-2) and TRBJ2-1; D is perhaps TRBD2 (7 bases). From germline, CDR1 is LGHDT and CDR2 YNNKEL (reference sequence). The V end lost 3 bases, the J end lost 9 bases, and 15 bases lay between the germline ends. This CDR3 spans 14 amino acids.

The rearrangement joins TRBV4-1 to TRBJ1-5, with D unclear. V lost 4 bases and J 1 base, leaving 11 bases between the germline ends. This CDR3 is built from 15 residues. Germline V gene data show CDR1 as MGHRA and CDR2 as YSYEKL. The CDR3: CASSPYTMSNQPQHF. The CDR3 nucleotides read TGCGCCAGCAGCCCCTATACTATGAGCAATCAGCCCCAGCATTTT.

The rearrangement links TRBV4-1 to TRBJ1-3, with D possibly TRBD1 on 6 matching bases. CDR3 length: 16 amino acids. Germline values: CDR1 MGHRA, CDR2 YSYEKL. V shed 0 bases and J shed 2 bases, with 11 bases lying between them. CDR3 in amino acids: CASSQDLAGAGNTIYF. In nucleotides, the CDR3 is TGCGCCAGCAGCCAAGATCTCGCAGGGGCTGGAAACACCATATATTTT.

J is TRBJ2-3 and V is TRBV2, with 9 bases fitting TRBD1. Germline-derived CDR1 and CDR2 are SNHLY and FYNNEI. With V trimmed by 6 bases and J by 5 bases, 6 bases remained unmatched. The CDR3 runs 14 residues. The CDR3 region has the DNA TGTGCCAGCAGGGGGGGACAGGGAGTAGATACGCAGTATTTT. It codes for CASRGGQGVDTQYF.

The CDR3 nucleotides are TGTGCCAGTAGTTCGGACAGATCAAACTCTGGAAACACCATATATTTT. It yields the protein CASSSDRSNSGNTIYF. The chain carries TRBV19 and TRBJ1-3; TRBD1 is a possible D gene (6 bases). V lost 5 bases to trimming and J lost 0 bases, with 14 bases between them. This CDR3 comprises 16 residues. CDR1 LNHDA and CDR2 SQIVND come from the germline V gene (reference sequence).

The chain is built from TRBV4-1 and TRBJ2-3, with D unresolved. Germline V lookup: CDR1 MGHRA, CDR2 YSYEKL. V dropped 2 bases and J dropped 5 bases, with 5 bases sitting between them. The CDR3 covers 12 residues. Written as DNA, the CDR3 is TGCGCCAGCAGCCAACCATTAGATACGCAGTATTTT. It specifies CASSQPLDTQYF.

This sequence joins TRBV5-8 and TRBJ1-2; perhaps TRBD1 as D (6 bases). Germline CDR1 reads SGHTS; CDR2 reads YDEGEE. V gave up 5 bases and J gave up 4 bases, with 12 bases separating them. This CDR3 is built from 13 residues. CDR3 coding DNA: TGTGCCAGCAGTCGGGACACCTTCTATGGCTACACCTTC. Translated, it gives CASSRDTFYGYTF.

This chain joins TRBV5-4 and TRBJ2-6, with D uncertain. The CDR3 loop spans 16 amino acids. Trimming cost V 0 bases and J 5 bases, with 12 bases left between them. Germline-derived CDR1 and CDR2 are SGHNT and YYREEE (reference sequence). The CDR3 bases are TGTGCCAGCAGCTTGGGTCCTGAGTCTCGGGCCAACGTCCTGACTTTC. It codes for CASSLGPESRANVLTF.

The V gene is TRBV11-2, the J gene TRBJ1-6; the D is unclear. CDR1 SGHAT and CDR2 FQNNGV come from the germline V gene. This CDR3 has 12 amino acids. V lost 2 bases and J 12 bases, leaving 8 bases between the germline ends. CDR3 nucleotides: TGTGCCAGCAGCTTAAACGGTGGACCCCTCCACTTT. It is translated as CASSLNGGPLHF. Using reference TRBV11-2 and TRBJ1-6 for the parts outside the CDR3, the full variable domain is EAGVAQSPRYKIIEKRQSVAFWCNPISGHATLYWYQQILGQGPKLLIQFQNNGVVDDSQLPKDRFSAERLKGVDSTLKIQPAKLEDSAVYLCASSLNGGPLHFGNGTRLTVT.

The J gene is TRBJ1-1, the V gene TRBV14; the match to TRBD1 covers 7 bases. The length of the CDR3 is 15 residues. Trimming took 2 bases from V and 6 from J; bases not matched to a gene: 9. Germline CDR1 is SGHDN and CDR2 is FVKESK. The CDR3 spells CASSQQTGKSSEAFF. CDR3 bases: TGTGCCAGCAGCCAACAGACAGGGAAGTCTTCTGAAGCTTTCTTT.

This sequence joins TRBV2 and TRBJ1-1; no clear D gene. Trimming cost V 4 bases and J 2 bases, with 11 bases left between them. The CDR3 extends over 14 amino acids. Germline CDR1 reads SNHLY; CDR2 reads FYNNEI. In DNA form, the CDR3 reads TGTGCCAGCAGTGGGGGTCAGCTTAACACTGAAGCTTTCTTT. Its protein is CASSGGQLNTEAFF.

In its sample, this clone was seen a few times. The genes are TRBV11-3 and TRBJ2-6; 11 bases match TRBD1. Germline loops: CDR1 SGHNT, CDR2 YENEEA. The CDR3 extends over 17 amino acids. J was trimmed by 0 bases and V by 4 bases; bases with no gene match: 2. CDR3 region: CASSSGQGASGANVLTF. CDR3 in DNA: TGTGCCAGCAGCTCCGGACAGGGGGCCTCTGGGGCCAACGTCCTGACTTTC.

This clone showed up just once. This chain joins TRBV19 and TRBJ1-1; 7 nucleotides align to TRBD1. After removal of 3 bases from V and 2 bases from J, the junction contained 3 bases not matched to a gene. Germline assignment: CDR1 LNHDA and CDR2 SQIVND (reference sequence). The CDR3 totals 14 residues. CDR3 sequence: CASSIDRVNTEAFF. The CDR3, as DNA: TGTGCCAGTAGTATTGACAGGGTAAACACTGAAGCTTTCTTT.

The rearrangement joins TRBV2 to TRBJ1-6, with D perhaps TRBD1 (5 bases). Germline V gene data show CDR1 as SNHLY and CDR2 as FYNNEI. V was clipped by 11 bases and J by 9 bases, with 17 bases between them. The CDR3 has 13 amino acids. CDR3 in DNA: TGTGCCGGCTCACAGGAGGTGCGTTCACCCCTCCACTTT. Encoded protein: CAGSQEVRSPLHF.

The rearrangement links TRBV6-2 or TRBV6-3 to TRBJ1-2; tentatively, D is TRBD1 (5 bases). This CDR3 is 14 amino acids long. V was shortened by 6 bases and J by 2 bases, with 13 bases between the two germline ends. CDR1 and CDR2 from the germline V gene are MNHEY and SVGEGT. CDR3 region: CASSSAGVNYGYTF. In DNA, the CDR3 is TGTGCCAGCAGCAGTGCGGGGGTCAACTATGGCTACACCTTC.

The chain is built from TRBV5-1 and TRBJ1-1, with D unclear. Trimming left V 1 base short and J 0 bases short, with 7 bases between. CDR3 size: 14 residues. Germline CDR1 and CDR2: SGHRS and YFSETQ. The CDR3 sequence: CASSLSELNTEAFF. The CDR3 DNA reads as TGCGCCAGCAGCTTGTCAGAACTGAACACTGAAGCTTTCTTT.

The gene calls are TRBV9 and TRBJ2-3; possible D gene TRBD2, 6 bases. The CDR3 spans 15 residues. Germline V gene sequence: CDR1 SGDLS, CDR2 YYNGEE. Trimming removed 3 bases at V and 4 bases at J, with 15 bases between. The CDR3 spells CASSGLQGGADTQYF. For the CDR3, the DNA is TGTGCCAGCAGCGGCCTCCAGGGCGGGGCAGATACGCAGTATTTT.

This chain joins TRBV27 and TRBJ1-6, with no clear D. This CDR3 has 16 residues. Trimming removed 5 bases from V and 3 bases from J, with 14 bases in between. From germline, CDR1 is MNHEY and CDR2 SMNVEV (reference sequence). The CDR3 DNA follows: TGTGCCAGCAGTCCCCGCCCAGAGGGCTATAATTCACCCCTCCACTTT. Protein product: CASSPRPEGYNSPLHF.

The chain carries TRBV3-1 (or the pseudogene TRBV3-2) and TRBJ2-7; 7 bases are shared with TRBD2. Looked up from germline, CDR1 is LGHDT and CDR2 is YNNKEL (reference sequence). Losses at the gene ends were 1 base for V and 6 bases for J; bases not matched to a gene: 9. This CDR3 comprises 15 residues. The CDR3: CASSQVALSGGEQYF. The CDR3 DNA is TGTGCCAGCAGCCAAGTCGCCCTCTCGGGGGGCGAGCAGTACTTC.

The rearrangement links TRBV6-5 to TRBJ2-1; TRBD2 agrees at 10 bases. Germline V lookup: CDR1 MNHEY, CDR2 SVGAGI. This CDR3 has 16 amino acids. The V segment lost 0 bases and the J segment 6 bases; nucleotides outside the gene matches: 5. Here the CDR3 reads CASSYSSSGGANEQFF. The CDR3 DNA follows: TGTGCCAGCAGTTACTCGTCCAGCGGGGGGGCCAATGAGCAGTTCTTC.

The chain links TRBV6-5 to TRBJ2-1; D gene uncertain. The germline CDR1 and CDR2 sequences are MNHEY and SVGAGI. The CDR3 consists of 16 residues. Trimming removed 4 bases from V and 0 bases from J, with 13 bases in between. The CDR3 DNA follows: TGTGCCAGCAGTTCACGCTGGTCGAGCTCCTACAATGAGCAGTTCTTC. Its translation: CASSSRWSSSYNEQFF.

The J gene is TRBJ1-5, the V gene TRBV28; possible D gene TRBD1, 5 bases. Deletions cut 5 bases from V and 3 bases from J, with 14 bases between. Germline V gene data show CDR1 as MDHEN and CDR2 as SYDVKM. The CDR3 is made up of 15 amino acids. CDR3 amino acids: CASSPPGFPNQPQHF. For the CDR3, the DNA is TGTGCCAGCAGTCCGCCAGGGTTCCCCAATCAGCCCCAGCATTTT.

This clone was picked up one time. The chain carries TRBV7-6 and TRBJ1-4; D is unclear. The CDR3 spans 13 residues. Trimming pared 2 bases from V and 5 bases from J, leaving 6 bases between. The germline CDR1 and CDR2 sequences are SGHVS and FNYEAQ. CDR3 in DNA: TGTGCCAGCAGCTTACGGCTCAATGAAAAACTGTTTTTT. Translated, it gives CASSLRLNEKLFF.

The chain links TRBV2 to TRBJ2-1; 9 bases are a match to TRBD1. There are 15 residues in the CDR3. The germline gives CDR1 SNHLY, CDR2 FYNNEI. After removal of 5 bases from V and 6 bases from J, the junction contained 8 bases not matched to a gene. CDR3 nucleotides: TGTGCCAGCAGTTGGTGGACAGGGGATGGCAATGAGCAGTTCTTC. Residues: CASSWWTGDGNEQFF.

This clone was seen a single time. The rearrangement joins TRBV4-1 to TRBJ2-5, with D tentatively TRBD2 (6 bases). The CDR3 is 14 amino acids. Germline V gene data show CDR1 as MGHRA and CDR2 as YSYEKL. Trimming took 6 bases from V and 5 from J, leaving 16 bases between them. The CDR3 is CASSPSWGEETQYF. In DNA form, the CDR3 reads TGCGCCAGCAGTCCGAGCTGGGGGGAGGAGACCCAGTACTTC.